This is a list of T cell receptor beta chains from one sample in a study of blood T cell repertoires in COVID-19. Clones were sequenced by immunoSEQ multiplex PCR, and TCRdb holds only the in-frame ones, with some missing. There are some 220,000 clones in the sample; roughly 81% occur only once, and 2.9% lies in the top ten. Sample: peripheral blood. The receptors come from a man in his fifties who had recovered from COVID-19. The CDR3 runs from the conserved cysteine through the conserved F or W. A D gene is named only where the DNA matches it firmly. Size values are once, few and many counts, or a class for expanded clones, and some rows have none.

v_gene	len	d_gene	j_gene	abundance	CDR3nt	CDR3aa
TRBV5-1	13	-	TRBJ1-6	-	TGCGCCAGCAGCTTAACAGGGCTTGCACCCCTCCACTTT	CASSLTGLAPLHF
TRBV3-1/TRBV3-2	15	TRBD1	TRBJ1-4	-	TGTGCCAGCAGACAAGGCGACAGGGATGTTGAAAAACTGTTTTTT	CASRQGDRDVEKLFF
TRBV24-1	16	TRBD2	TRBJ2-1	-	TGTGCCACCAGTGATCCCGGGACTAGCGGGATCGGGGAGCAGTTCTTC	CATSDPGTSGIGEQFF
TRBV27	15	TRBD1	TRBJ2-2	-	TGTGCCAGCAGTATGAGGACAGGGGCACCGAGGGAGCTGTTTTTT	CASSMRTGAPRELFF
TRBV6-5	14	-	TRBJ1-3	-	TGTGCCAGCAGCTTGGGAGCGACTGGAAACACCATATATTTT	CASSLGATGNTIYF
TRBV4-1	15	TRBD1	TRBJ1-2	-	TGCGCCAGCAGCCAAGAGACAGGGCTCTATTCCGGCTACACCTTC	CASSQETGLYSGYTF
TRBV7-2	16	TRBD2	TRBJ2-2	-	TGTGCCAGCAGCTTAGAGGCTAGCGGGATCTCCGGGGAGCTGTTTTTT	CASSLEASGISGELFF
TRBV6-2/TRBV6-3	13	-	TRBJ2-7	-	TGTGCCAGCAGTTACCCGAATGAGGAGAATTTGTACTTC	CASSYPNEENLYF
TRBV5-1	16	TRBD1	TRBJ2-3	-	TGCGCCAGCAGCCCCCGGACAGGGAAGGTCACAGATACGCAGTATTTT	CASSPRTGKVTDTQYF
TRBV28	17	TRBD2	TRBJ2-2	few	TGTGCCAGCAGGGGACTAGCGGGAGGGCCGAACACCGGGGAGCTGTTTTTT	CASRGLAGGPNTGELFF
TRBV28	13	-	TRBJ2-5	-	TGTGCCAGCAGTTTCGGTGGCCAAGAGACCCAGTACTTC	CASSFGGQETQYF
TRBV5-6	15	TRBD1	TRBJ2-7	-	TGTGCCAGCAGCTTGACGGGACAGGGGGGCCACGAGCAGTACTTC	CASSLTGQGGHEQYF
TRBV19	16	TRBD1	TRBJ2-1	-	TGTGCCAGTAGTATCCCCGGGACAGTTAACTGGAATGAGCAGTTCTTC	CASSIPGTVNWNEQFF
TRBV18	16	-	TRBJ2-2	-	TGTGCCAGCTCATTGGGAGCCCAAATCAACACCGGGGAGCTGTTTTTT	CASSLGAQINTGELFF
TRBV27	15	TRBD2	TRBJ2-7	-	TGTGCCAGCGGAGTTCCGGGACTAGCGGTCTACGAGCAGTACTTC	CASGVPGLAVYEQYF
TRBV6-5	13	-	TRBJ1-6	-	TGTGCCAGCAGTCTTCACAGTAATTCACCCCTCCACTTT	CASSLHSNSPLHF
TRBV6-5	15	TRBD1	TRBJ2-7	-	TGTGCCAGCAGAGACCGGACAGGGCTGAACTACGAGCAGTACTTC	CASRDRTGLNYEQYF
TRBV15	13	TRBD2	TRBJ2-7	-	TGTGCCACCAGGACTAGCTCGGCCGGGAGGCAGTACTTC	CATRTSSAGRQYF
TRBV28	13	-	TRBJ2-5	few	TGTGCCAGCAGTTGGTACGGGAAAGAGACCCAGTACTTC	CASSWYGKETQYF
TRBV6-5	15	TRBD1	TRBJ2-7	-	TGTGCCAGCAGTTACTCCGGGACAGTCTCCTACGAGCAGTACTTC	CASSYSGTVSYEQYF
TRBV25-1	14	-	TRBJ1-3	few	TGTGCCAGCAGTGAATATGGGCAGGGAAACACCATATATTTT	CASSEYGQGNTIYF
TRBV27	14	-	TRBJ2-3	-	TGTGCCAGCAGTTTACACGGTAGCGGAGATACGCAGTATTTT	CASSLHGSGDTQYF
TRBV18	14	-	TRBJ2-3	-	TGTGCCAGCTCATCGGGGTCCGTAAGAGATACGCAGTATTTT	CASSSGSVRDTQYF
TRBV6-5	14	TRBD2	TRBJ2-1	-	TGTGCCAGCAGTTACTCGGCTAGCGGGATAGAGCAGTTCTTC	CASSYSASGIEQFF
TRBV20-1	16	-	TRBJ1-6	-	TGCAGTGCTAGTTCTCGCGGTGAACGTTATAATTCACCCCTCCACTTT	CSASSRGERYNSPLHF
TRBV15	13	-	TRBJ2-3	-	TGTGCCACCAGCAGAGCCGGGGGGCTAGTATTGTATTTT	CATSRAGGLVLYF
TRBV6-5	13	-	TRBJ2-3	few	TGTGCCAGCAGTTTACAGCAGGGAGATACGCAGTATTTT	CASSLQQGDTQYF
TRBV5-1	15	TRBD2	TRBJ2-1	-	TGCGCCAGCAGCTTTTTGCCTAGCGGGGACAATGAGCAGTTCTTC	CASSFLPSGDNEQFF
TRBV30	16	TRBD2	TRBJ2-3	-	TGTGCCTGGAGTGTACAGGCTAGCGGGAGCACAGATACGCAGTATTTT	CAWSVQASGSTDTQYF
TRBV5-1	14	TRBD1	TRBJ2-1	-	TGCGCCAGCAGCTGGGGGGGACAGGGTAAAGATCAGTTCTTC	CASSWGGQGKDQFF
TRBV5-6	14	TRBD1	TRBJ1-2	-	TGTGCCAGCAGAGACAGGGTACAGCTCTATGGCTACACCTTC	CASRDRVQLYGYTF
TRBV5-1	16	TRBD2	TRBJ2-1	-	TGCGCCAGCAGCTTGATCCTAGCGGGAAGACACAATGAGCAGTTCTTC	CASSLILAGRHNEQFF
TRBV14	17	TRBD1	TRBJ1-1	-	TGTGCCAGCAGCCAAGATATCGGGACAGGCTTGAACACTGAAGCTTTCTTT	CASSQDIGTGLNTEAFF
TRBV28	15	-	TRBJ1-2	-	TGTGCCAGCAGTTTATTCCTCTCTCGGGGTAACGGCTACACCTTC	CASSLFLSRGNGYTF
TRBV7-6	15	-	TRBJ2-3	-	TGTGCCAGCAGCTTTGGTGCGGGCATGGCAGATACGCAGTATTTT	CASSFGAGMADTQYF
TRBV5-1	14	TRBD1	TRBJ1-3	-	TGCGCCAGCAGCCCCGGGACAGAGGGAAACACCATATATTTT	CASSPGTEGNTIYF
TRBV6-4	13	-	TRBJ2-5	-	TGTGCCAGCAGTCGGGACTACCAAGAGACCCAGTACTTC	CASSRDYQETQYF